This TCR beta chain was sequenced in a study of cytomegalovirus exposure and HLA in healthy donors. Germline values: CDR1 GTSNPN, CDR2 SVGIG (reference sequence). V gave up 7 bases and J gave up 0 bases; unmatched junction bases: 7. The CDR3 is made up of 14 amino acids. Healthy donors of bone marrow made up the group. 13 Jbeta primers and 60 Vbeta primers were used for the PCR. Assay: immunoSEQ multiplex PCR; the TCRdb copy retains only in-frame clones and omits some. This repertoire shows about 160,000 clones, around 84% found once; its top ten account for 1.9%. This chain links TRBV30 with TRBJ1-2; 8 nucleotides match TRBD1. The sequence came from a man between 18 and 29 years old in good health and CMV-seronegative. Source material: PBMCs. The CDR3 nucleotides read TGTGCCTTTGGGACAGGAAATGCTAACTATGGCTACACCTTC. It is translated as CAFGTGNANYGYTF.